This TCR beta chain was sequenced for a study of blood T cell repertoires in COVID-19. Study-level background: COVID-19 samples from acute and convalescent phases originated in the United States, Italy and Spain. The cDNA or gDNA used as material had been derived from T cells, B-cell-depleted T cells, or PBMCs.

Study processing details: Amplification with reference gene primers provided the estimates of nucleated cell counts. The protocol was immunoSEQ multiplex PCR, while the TCRdb copy is restricted to in-frame clones and leaves out a portion. Clone size and V and J calls were adopted from that table, with D and trimming inferred from the DNA. This table has 210,000 or so clones, 90% appearing once. This clone was recorded only once. The CDR3 totals 18 residues. In germline, CDR1 is SGHVS, CDR2 FQNEAQ. V lost 1 base and J lost 0, with 16 bases in between. The clonotype was recovered from a man in his fifties or sixties with acute or convalescent COVID-19. The V and J genes are TRBV7-8 and TRBJ2-1, with D tentatively TRBD1 (6 bases). Sequencing was performed on peripheral blood. The CDR3 bases are TGTGCCAGCAGCTTAGTACAGGGAACCCTTAGCTCCTACAATGAGCAGTTCTTC. Translated: CASSLVQGTLSSYNEQFF.